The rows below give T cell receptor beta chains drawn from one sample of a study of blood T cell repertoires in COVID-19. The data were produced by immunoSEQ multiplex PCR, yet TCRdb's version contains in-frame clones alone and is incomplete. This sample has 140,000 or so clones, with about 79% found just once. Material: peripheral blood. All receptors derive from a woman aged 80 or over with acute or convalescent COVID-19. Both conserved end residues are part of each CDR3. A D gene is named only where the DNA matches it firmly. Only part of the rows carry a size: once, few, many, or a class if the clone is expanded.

CDR3 DNA: TGTGCCAGCAGCTTGGGGGCGGGGTCTTCCTACGAGCAGTACTTC
CDR3 protein: CASSLGAGSSYEQYF
D gene: .
clone size: .
J gene: TRBJ2-7
V gene: TRBV5-4

CDR3 DNA: TGTGCCAGCAGCCCTCTCTCCGGACAGATCAATGAGCAGTTCTTC
CDR3 protein: CASSPLSGQINEQFF
D gene: .
clone size: .
J gene: TRBJ2-1
V gene: TRBV27

CDR3 DNA: TGTGCCAGCTCACCCTCGACAGGGGCGAACACTGAAGCTTTCTTT
CDR3 protein: CASSPSTGANTEAFF
D gene: TRBD1
clone size: .
J gene: TRBJ1-1
V gene: TRBV18

CDR3 DNA: TGTGCCAGCAGGGTAGCGGTCCAAGAGACCCAGTACTTC
CDR3 protein: CASRVAVQETQYF
D gene: .
clone size: .
J gene: TRBJ2-5
V gene: TRBV11-2

CDR3 DNA: TGTGCCAGTAGTCGGACAGCGGACACCCCCGGGAATGAGCAGTTCTTC
CDR3 protein: CASSRTADTPGNEQFF
D gene: .
clone size: .
J gene: TRBJ2-1
V gene: TRBV19

CDR3 DNA: TGTGCCAGCAGCTTTCGGGACAGGGGGCCGACTAACTATGGCTACACCTTC
CDR3 protein: CASSFRDRGPTNYGYTF
D gene: TRBD1
clone size: .
J gene: TRBJ1-2
V gene: TRBV7-9

CDR3 DNA: TGTGCCAGCAGCCGCCCGGGGGTGGCTAATGAAAAACTGTTTTTT
CDR3 protein: CASSRPGVANEKLFF
D gene: .
clone size: .
J gene: TRBJ1-4
V gene: TRBV3-1/TRBV3-2

CDR3 DNA: TGTGCCAGCAGCCTGACGGGGTATAATTCACCCCTCCACTTT
CDR3 protein: CASSLTGYNSPLHF
D gene: .
clone size: few
J gene: TRBJ1-6
V gene: TRBV7-8

CDR3 DNA: TGCGCCAGCAGCCAAATTGCGCCCACTAATGAAAAACTGTTTTTT
CDR3 protein: CASSQIAPTNEKLFF
D gene: .
clone size: .
J gene: TRBJ1-4
V gene: TRBV4-1

CDR3 DNA: TGTGCCAGCAGCTCTACGGGGCTAGCGGGCCCCAGCTCCTACGAGCAGTACTTC
CDR3 protein: CASSSTGLAGPSSYEQYF
D gene: TRBD2
clone size: .
J gene: TRBJ2-7
V gene: TRBV7-3

CDR3 DNA: TGTGCCAGCATGACCGGACAGGCCTCTCTAGCGGGGGGCTACACCTTC
CDR3 protein: CASMTGQASLAGGYTF
D gene: TRBD1
clone size: .
J gene: TRBJ1-2
V gene: TRBV2

CDR3 DNA: TGTGCCACCAGCAGAGATAGGGGACAGTATGGCTACACCTTC
CDR3 protein: CATSRDRGQYGYTF
D gene: TRBD1
clone size: .
J gene: TRBJ1-2
V gene: TRBV15

CDR3 DNA: TGTGCCAGCAGCCCGCGACAGGGTTGGGAGACCCAGTACTTC
CDR3 protein: CASSPRQGWETQYF
D gene: TRBD1
clone size: .
J gene: TRBJ2-5
V gene: TRBV7-2

CDR3 DNA: TGCGCCAGCAGCTTCAGGGCCTCCTATGGCTACACCTTC
CDR3 protein: CASSFRASYGYTF
D gene: .
clone size: .
J gene: TRBJ1-2
V gene: TRBV5-1

CDR3 DNA: TGTGCCAGCAGCTTACGGGACAGGCCAAACACTGAAGCTTTCTTT
CDR3 protein: CASSLRDRPNTEAFF
D gene: TRBD1
clone size: .
J gene: TRBJ1-1
V gene: TRBV7-9

CDR3 DNA: TGCGCCAGCAGCTCAGAGTCCGACTATTCACCCCTCCACTTT
CDR3 protein: CASSSESDYSPLHF
D gene: .
clone size: .
J gene: TRBJ1-6
V gene: TRBV5-1

CDR3 DNA: TGTGCCAGTAGTATACCGCGGCCTTCAAGGGGGCCCCAGCATTTT
CDR3 protein: CASSIPRPSRGPQHF
D gene: .
clone size: once
J gene: TRBJ1-5
V gene: TRBV19

CDR3 DNA: TGTGCCAGCAGTCTCATAGCGGGGGGGCTTTCGGAGACCCAGTACTTC
CDR3 protein: CASSLIAGGLSETQYF
D gene: TRBD2
clone size: once
J gene: TRBJ2-5
V gene: TRBV25-1

CDR3 DNA: TGTGCCAGTAGTTTAGGGACAGGGGAAGGGAACACTGAAGCTTTCTTT
CDR3 protein: CASSLGTGEGNTEAFF
D gene: TRBD1
clone size: .
J gene: TRBJ1-1
V gene: TRBV19

CDR3 DNA: TGTGCCAGTCTTCGAACGGCAGGGGAAACTGAAGCTTTCTTT
CDR3 protein: CASLRTAGETEAFF
D gene: .
clone size: .
J gene: TRBJ1-1
V gene: TRBV19

CDR3 DNA: TGTGCCATCGCAGGGGACACAGATACGCAGTATTTT
CDR3 protein: CAIAGDTDTQYF
D gene: .
clone size: once
J gene: TRBJ2-3
V gene: TRBV10-3

CDR3 DNA: TGTGCCAGCAGCTTAGGGGCAGGGGTCTACGAGCAGTACTTC
CDR3 protein: CASSLGAGVYEQYF
D gene: .
clone size: .
J gene: TRBJ2-7
V gene: TRBV13

CDR3 DNA: TGCGCCAGCAGTTTCGGGACAGACCTCTTTCCGGGCAATGAGCAGTTCTTC
CDR3 protein: CASSFGTDLFPGNEQFF
D gene: TRBD1
clone size: few
J gene: TRBJ2-1
V gene: TRBV10-1

CDR3 DNA: TGTGCCAGCTCAGGGGGAACAGGGGGATATCAGCCCCAGCATTTT
CDR3 protein: CASSGGTGGYQPQHF
D gene: TRBD1
clone size: .
J gene: TRBJ1-5
V gene: TRBV18

CDR3 DNA: TGTGCCAGCAGCCCCGACAGGTTCTCCTACGAGCAGTACTTC
CDR3 protein: CASSPDRFSYEQYF
D gene: .
clone size: .
J gene: TRBJ2-7
V gene: TRBV7-3

CDR3 DNA: TGTGCCAGCAGTTCGACTAGCGGGGGGTTTACGCAGTATTTT
CDR3 protein: CASSSTSGGFTQYF
D gene: TRBD2
clone size: .
J gene: TRBJ2-3
V gene: TRBV7-6

CDR3 DNA: TGTGCCAGCTCAGTTGGGGCAGGGAAACAGCCCCAGCATTTT
CDR3 protein: CASSVGAGKQPQHF
D gene: .
clone size: .
J gene: TRBJ1-5
V gene: TRBV18

CDR3 DNA: TGTGCCAGCAGCTTGTGGGGGGAGGGCCAAGAGACCCAGTACTTC
CDR3 protein: CASSLWGEGQETQYF
D gene: TRBD2
clone size: .
J gene: TRBJ2-5
V gene: TRBV5-6

CDR3 DNA: TGTGCCAGAAGCCTACTTCCGGACAGGGCGAGGGAAAAACTGTTTTTT
CDR3 protein: CARSLLPDRAREKLFF
D gene: TRBD1
clone size: .
J gene: TRBJ1-4
V gene: TRBV5-3

CDR3 DNA: TGCAGCGTTGTAACTCCATTCAGGAGCGGTGGCACTGAAGCTTTCTTT
CDR3 protein: CSVVTPFRSGGTEAFF
D gene: .
clone size: .
J gene: TRBJ1-1
V gene: TRBV29-1

CDR3 DNA: TGTGCCAGCTCACCGGACAGGGATCAGCCCCAGCATTTT
CDR3 protein: CASSPDRDQPQHF
D gene: TRBD1
clone size: few
J gene: TRBJ1-5
V gene: TRBV18

CDR3 DNA: TGTGCCAGCAGCATAGACAGTAATTTACCCGGAAACACCATATATTTT
CDR3 protein: CASSIDSNLPGNTIYF
D gene: .
clone size: .
J gene: TRBJ1-3
V gene: TRBV5-4

CDR3 DNA: TGTGCCAGCTGCTTTGTGGGACTAGCGGGGGGGCCTAACACAGATACGCAGTATTTT
CDR3 protein: CASCFVGLAGGPNTDTQYF
D gene: TRBD2
clone size: .
J gene: TRBJ2-3
V gene: TRBV27

CDR3 DNA: TGTGCCAGCAGTGAAGTATCGGGACAGGGTACAAGCACAGATACGCAGTATTTT
CDR3 protein: CASSEVSGQGTSTDTQYF
D gene: TRBD1
clone size: .
J gene: TRBJ2-3
V gene: TRBV25-1

CDR3 DNA: TGTGCCAGCAGCGTAGGAGGGACAGGGATGAACTATGGCTACACCTTC
CDR3 protein: CASSVGGTGMNYGYTF
D gene: TRBD1
clone size: .
J gene: TRBJ1-2
V gene: TRBV9

CDR3 DNA: TGTGCCAGCAGCGTAGATCCCCTGAATCAGCCCCAGCATTTT
CDR3 protein: CASSVDPLNQPQHF
D gene: .
clone size: .
J gene: TRBJ1-5
V gene: TRBV9

CDR3 DNA: TGTGCCAGCAGCTTAGTGGGAGGGGACTATGGCTACACCTTC
CDR3 protein: CASSLVGGDYGYTF
D gene: .
clone size: .
J gene: TRBJ1-2
V gene: TRBV7-9

CDR3 DNA: TGTGCCAGCAGTTCCGGCAGGGGGTCCTACGAGCAGTACTTC
CDR3 protein: CASSSGRGSYEQYF
D gene: TRBD1
clone size: .
J gene: TRBJ2-7
V gene: TRBV6-5

CDR3 DNA: TGCGCCAGCAGGGGACAGGGGAGCCAAGAGACCCAGTACTTC
CDR3 protein: CASRGQGSQETQYF
D gene: TRBD1
clone size: once
J gene: TRBJ2-5
V gene: TRBV5-1

CDR3 DNA: TGCGCCAGCAGCCGCGAAGCAGAGGGTTCTGGGGCCAACGTCCTGACTTTC
CDR3 protein: CASSREAEGSGANVLTF
D gene: .
clone size: .
J gene: TRBJ2-6
V gene: TRBV4-3

CDR3 DNA: TGTGCCAGCAGCGTAGACAGAGACTATGGCTACACCTTC
CDR3 protein: CASSVDRDYGYTF
D gene: .
clone size: .
J gene: TRBJ1-2
V gene: TRBV9

CDR3 DNA: TGTGCCAGCAGTGAGACAGGGACGAACACCGGGGAGCTGTTTTTT
CDR3 protein: CASSETGTNTGELFF
D gene: TRBD1
clone size: few
J gene: TRBJ2-2
V gene: TRBV6-1

CDR3 DNA: TGTGCCAGCAGTGGAGCCGGGGGACGGGAAGCTTTCTTT
CDR3 protein: CASSGAGGREAFF
D gene: .
clone size: .
J gene: TRBJ1-1
V gene: TRBV6-1

CDR3 DNA: TGTGCCAGCAGCCCCGTTGTGGGAGCGGGGGGAATCACCGGGGAGCTGTTTTTT
CDR3 protein: CASSPVVGAGGITGELFF
D gene: TRBD2
clone size: .
J gene: TRBJ2-2
V gene: TRBV4-2

CDR3 DNA: TGTGCCAGCAGCCCCAGGGACAGCCACAATCAGCCCCAGCATTTT
CDR3 protein: CASSPRDSHNQPQHF
D gene: TRBD1
clone size: .
J gene: TRBJ1-5
V gene: TRBV7-8

CDR3 DNA: TGTGCCAGTAGTATTTTACAGGGGAGTACTGAAGCTTTCTTT
CDR3 protein: CASSILQGSTEAFF
D gene: TRBD1
clone size: .
J gene: TRBJ1-1
V gene: TRBV19

CDR3 DNA: TGTGCCAGCACCGGGACAGGGGGTAATTCACCCCTCCACTTT
CDR3 protein: CASTGTGGNSPLHF
D gene: TRBD1
clone size: few
J gene: TRBJ1-6
V gene: TRBV2

CDR3 DNA: TGTGCCAGCAGTTACTCGACTAGCGGGGGGACGGAGACCCAGTACTTC
CDR3 protein: CASSYSTSGGTETQYF
D gene: TRBD2
clone size: .
J gene: TRBJ2-5
V gene: TRBV6-5

CDR3 DNA: TGTGCCAGCAGTGGCAGATTCAATCAGCCCCAGCATTTT
CDR3 protein: CASSGRFNQPQHF
D gene: .
clone size: .
J gene: TRBJ1-5
V gene: TRBV6-4

CDR3 DNA: TGTGCCAGCAGCTTAGCTGCTAGCGTGCATGAGCAGTTCTTC
CDR3 protein: CASSLAASVHEQFF
D gene: .
clone size: few
J gene: TRBJ2-1
V gene: TRBV11-3

CDR3 DNA: TGTGCCAGCAGTGTTGGAGGAGGGGCCAACTATGGCTACACCTTC
CDR3 protein: CASSVGGGANYGYTF
D gene: .
clone size: .
J gene: TRBJ1-2
V gene: TRBV9

CDR3 DNA: TGTGCCAGCAGTGTAGTCAGGGGCACCGGGGAGCTGTTTTTT
CDR3 protein: CASSVVRGTGELFF
D gene: .
clone size: once
J gene: TRBJ2-2
V gene: TRBV6-4

CDR3 DNA: TGTGCCAGTAGTACCCACCGGAGAGTACTTTCTGAAGCTTTCTTT
CDR3 protein: CASSTHRRVLSEAFF
D gene: .
clone size: .
J gene: TRBJ1-1
V gene: TRBV19

CDR3 DNA: TGTGCCAGCAGCCCGAGACTCCAGTGGGAGACCCAGTACTTC
CDR3 protein: CASSPRLQWETQYF
D gene: .
clone size: .
J gene: TRBJ2-5
V gene: TRBV5-5

CDR3 DNA: TGCGCCAGCAGAAGTGGGGGGACAGGGTACGAGCAGTACTTC
CDR3 protein: CASRSGGTGYEQYF
D gene: TRBD1
clone size: .
J gene: TRBJ2-7
V gene: TRBV5-1

CDR3 DNA: TGTGCCAGTAACGGTTGGAGCACAGATACGCAGTATTTT
CDR3 protein: CASNGWSTDTQYF
D gene: .
clone size: few
J gene: TRBJ2-3
V gene: TRBV19

CDR3 DNA: TGTGCCAGCTCACCCGATACAGGGTTAAATGGCTACACCTTC
CDR3 protein: CASSPDTGLNGYTF
D gene: .
clone size: once
J gene: TRBJ1-2
V gene: TRBV18

CDR3 DNA: TGTGCCAGCAGCTTGAGACAGAACTATGGCTACACCTTC
CDR3 protein: CASSLRQNYGYTF
D gene: .
clone size: .
J gene: TRBJ1-2
V gene: TRBV5-4

CDR3 DNA: TGTGCCAGCAGTCCTCACGGGGAGGTTGCCTATGGCTACACCTTC
CDR3 protein: CASSPHGEVAYGYTF
D gene: .
clone size: few
J gene: TRBJ1-2
V gene: TRBV27

CDR3 DNA: TGTGCCAGCAGTGAAGTACAGGGGGCGAGGGGCTACACCTTC
CDR3 protein: CASSEVQGARGYTF
D gene: TRBD1
clone size: .
J gene: TRBJ1-2
V gene: TRBV6-1